Many counts were recorded for the clone carrying this T cell receptor beta chain. CDR1 is DFQATT and CDR2 is SNEGSKA in the germline V gene (reference sequence). The CDR3 runs to 17 residues. V was clipped by 5 bases and J by 1 base; unmatched bases: 5. The sample is drawn from a study of molecular identifiers for immune sequencing clone quantification. Generation of bulk TCR libraries relied on previously described methods and listed TCR primers. TCRdb itself ran the PCR reads through MiXCR, one entry per CDR3 protein. The sample yields more than 550,000 distinct CDR3 sequences, 25% seen once. Construction of naive CD8 libraries employed about 20,000 to 1,100,000 sorted cells together with 10%, 30% or 50% RNA. CD8+CD4-CCR7+CD45RA+ cells were sorted as naive CD8 T cells.

The sequence came from a human donor in good health. Some libraries in this study had Jurkat cell RNA spiked in. This rearrangement joins TRBV20-1 to TRBJ2-2; 15 positions agree with TRBD2. Sequencing was done on a sample of naive CD8+ T cells from blood, with Jurkat cell RNA spiked in. Described subset: FACS-sorted CD8+CD4-CCR7+CD45RA+ naive T cells. The CDR3 here is CSAPRTSGGGNTGELFF. In DNA, the CDR3 is TGCAGTGCTCCCCGGACTAGCGGGGGGGGGAACACCGGGGAGCTGTTTTTT.